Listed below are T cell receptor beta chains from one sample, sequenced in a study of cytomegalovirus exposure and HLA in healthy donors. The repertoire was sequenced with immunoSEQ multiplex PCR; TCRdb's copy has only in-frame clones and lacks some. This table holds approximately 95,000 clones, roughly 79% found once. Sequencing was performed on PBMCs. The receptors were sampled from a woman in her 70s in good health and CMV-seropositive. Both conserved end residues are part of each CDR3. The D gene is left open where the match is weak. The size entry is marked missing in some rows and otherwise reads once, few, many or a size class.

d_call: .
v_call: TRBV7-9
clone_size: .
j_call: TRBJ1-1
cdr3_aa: CASSRRANTEAFF
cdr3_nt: TGTGCCAGCAGCCGCAGGGCGAACACTGAAGCTTTCTTT

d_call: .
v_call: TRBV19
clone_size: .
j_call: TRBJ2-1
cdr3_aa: CASSIFGSSYNEQFF
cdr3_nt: TGTGCCAGTAGTATCTTCGGGAGCTCCTACAATGAGCAGTTCTTC

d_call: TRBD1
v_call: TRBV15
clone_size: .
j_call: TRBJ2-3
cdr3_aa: CATSVPGQGYVRRYF
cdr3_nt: TGTGCCACCAGCGTTCCGGGACAGGGGTATGTAAGACGGTATTTT

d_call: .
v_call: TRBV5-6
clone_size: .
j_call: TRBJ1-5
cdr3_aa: CASSFESNQPQHF
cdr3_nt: TGTGCCAGCAGCTTTGAGAGCAATCAGCCCCAGCATTTT

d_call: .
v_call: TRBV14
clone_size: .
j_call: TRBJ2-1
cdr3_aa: CASSRGGAPKGGGSYNEQFF
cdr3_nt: TGTGCCAGCAGCCGGGGGGGGGCACCCAAAGGAGGAGGTAGCTACAATGAGCAGTTCTTC

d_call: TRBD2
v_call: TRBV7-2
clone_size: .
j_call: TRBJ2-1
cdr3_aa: CASSLGTSGNEQFF
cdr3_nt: TGTGCCAGCAGCTTAGGGACTAGCGGCAATGAGCAGTTCTTC

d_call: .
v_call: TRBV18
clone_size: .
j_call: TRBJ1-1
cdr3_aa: CASSPGILNTEAFF
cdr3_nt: TGTGCCAGCTCGCCCGGGATATTGAACACTGAAGCTTTCTTT

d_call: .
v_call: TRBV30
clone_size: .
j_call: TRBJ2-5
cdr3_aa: CAWSRGKETQYF
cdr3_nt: TGTGCCTGGAGCCGGGGGAAAGAGACCCAGTACTTC

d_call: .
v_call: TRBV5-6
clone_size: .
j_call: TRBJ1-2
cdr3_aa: CASSLVTGRYGYTF
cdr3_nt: TGTGCCAGCAGCCTTGTAACAGGTCGCTATGGCTACACCTTC

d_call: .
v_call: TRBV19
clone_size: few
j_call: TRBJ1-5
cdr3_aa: CASTKIDSNQPQHF
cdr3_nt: TGTGCCAGTACCAAGATAGATAGCAATCAGCCCCAGCATTTT

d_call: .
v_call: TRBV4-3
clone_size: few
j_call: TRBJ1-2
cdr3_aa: CASSQDSANYGYTF
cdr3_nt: TGCGCCAGCAGCCAAGATTCAGCTAACTATGGCTACACCTTC

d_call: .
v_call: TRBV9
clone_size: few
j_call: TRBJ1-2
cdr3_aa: CASSVEAAANYGYTF
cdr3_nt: TGTGCCAGCAGCGTAGAAGCGGCGGCTAACTATGGCTACACCTTC

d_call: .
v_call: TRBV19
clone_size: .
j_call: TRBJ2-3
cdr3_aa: CASSVTAFGTDTQYF
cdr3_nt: TGCGCCAGTAGTGTGACTGCATTTGGCACAGATACGCAGTATTTT

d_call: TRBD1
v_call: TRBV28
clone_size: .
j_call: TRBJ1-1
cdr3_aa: CASSGTGGGYLNTEAFF
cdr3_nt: TGTGCCAGCAGTGGGACAGGGGGCGGATATCTGAACACTGAAGCTTTCTTT

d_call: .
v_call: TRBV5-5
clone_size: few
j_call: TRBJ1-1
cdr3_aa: CASSLLGQGGQNEAFF
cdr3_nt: TGTGCCAGCAGCTTGCTGGGCCAGGGAGGGCAGAATGAAGCTTTCTTT

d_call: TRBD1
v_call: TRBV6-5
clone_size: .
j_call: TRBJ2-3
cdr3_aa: CASSYQTGRTDTQYF
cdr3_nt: TGTGCCAGCAGTTATCAGACAGGGCGCACAGATACGCAGTATTTT

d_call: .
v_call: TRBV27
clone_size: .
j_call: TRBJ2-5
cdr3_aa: CASSDRLQETQYF
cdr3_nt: TGTGCCAGCAGCGACAGGCTTCAAGAGACCCAGTACTTC

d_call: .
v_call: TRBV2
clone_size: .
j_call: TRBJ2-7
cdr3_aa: CASSGGLGEQYF
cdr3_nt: TGTGCCAGCAGTGGGGGGCTGGGCGAGCAGTACTTC

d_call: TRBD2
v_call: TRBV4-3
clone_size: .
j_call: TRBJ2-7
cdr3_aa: CASSQGGGPGLAGNYEQYF
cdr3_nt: TGCGCCAGCAGCCAAGGGGGGGGGCCAGGACTAGCGGGAAATTACGAGCAGTACTTC

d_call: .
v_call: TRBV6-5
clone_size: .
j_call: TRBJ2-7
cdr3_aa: CASSLGGGGKDEQYF
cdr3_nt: TGTGCCAGCAGCCTGGGGGGGGGCGGGAAGGACGAGCAGTACTTC

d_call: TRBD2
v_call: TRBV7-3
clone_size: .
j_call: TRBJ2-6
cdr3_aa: CASSPLAGLSGANVLTF
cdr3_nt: TGTGCCAGCAGCCCGCTAGCGGGGCTCTCTGGGGCCAACGTCCTGACTTTC

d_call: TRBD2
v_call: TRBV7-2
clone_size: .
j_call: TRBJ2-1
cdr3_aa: CASSFTSGKNEQFF
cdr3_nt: TGTGCCAGCAGCTTCACTAGCGGGAAGAATGAGCAGTTCTTC

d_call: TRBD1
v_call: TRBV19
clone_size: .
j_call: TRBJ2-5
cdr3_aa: CASSREGTGGREQYF
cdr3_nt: TGTGCCAGTAGTAGGGAAGGGACAGGGGGCCGAGAGCAGTACTTC

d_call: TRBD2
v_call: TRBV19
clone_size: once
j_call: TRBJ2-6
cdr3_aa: CASSPLAGAAGANVLTF
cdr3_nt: TGTGCCAGTAGCCCACTAGCGGGAGCAGCTGGGGCCAACGTCCTGACTTTC

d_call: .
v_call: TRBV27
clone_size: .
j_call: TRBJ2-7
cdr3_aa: CASSWTVSYEQYF
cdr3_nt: TGTGCCAGCAGCTGGACAGTTTCCTACGAGCAGTACTTC

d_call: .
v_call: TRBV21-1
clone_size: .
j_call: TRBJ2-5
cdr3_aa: CASGLAGFRSQETQYF
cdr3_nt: TGTGCCAGCGGGCTAGCGGGTTTCCGTTCCCAAGAGACCCAGTACTTC

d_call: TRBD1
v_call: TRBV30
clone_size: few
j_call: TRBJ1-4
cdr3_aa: CAWRRDRGHREKLFF
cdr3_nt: TGTGCCTGGCGACGGGACAGGGGGCATAGGGAAAAACTGTTTTTT

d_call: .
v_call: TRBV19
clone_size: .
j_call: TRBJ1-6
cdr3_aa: CASSLGPSRGSPLHF
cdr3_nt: TGTGCCAGTAGTCTCGGGCCCTCCAGGGGATCACCCCTCCACTTT

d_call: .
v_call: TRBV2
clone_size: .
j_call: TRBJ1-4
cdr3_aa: CASRAGIFSEKLFF
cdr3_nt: TGTGCCAGCAGGGCCGGGATTTTCAGTGAAAAACTGTTTTTT

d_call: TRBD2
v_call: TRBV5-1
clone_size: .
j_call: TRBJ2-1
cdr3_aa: CASSPTSGKDNEQFF
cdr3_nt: TGCGCCAGCAGCCCTACTAGCGGAAAGGACAATGAGCAGTTCTTC

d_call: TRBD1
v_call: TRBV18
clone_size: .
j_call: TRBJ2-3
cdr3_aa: CASSPTPTGRITDTQYF
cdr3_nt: TGTGCCAGCTCGCCCACCCCGACAGGGCGGATCACAGATACGCAGTATTTT

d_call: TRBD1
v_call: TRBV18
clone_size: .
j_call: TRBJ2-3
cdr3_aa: CASSPGQGATDTQYF
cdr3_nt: TGTGCCAGCTCCCCGGGACAGGGTGCCACAGATACGCAGTATTTT

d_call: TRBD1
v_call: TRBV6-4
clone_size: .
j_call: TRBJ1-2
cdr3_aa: CASSVDRGHTYGYTF
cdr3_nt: TGTGCCAGCAGTGTGGACAGGGGGCATACCTATGGCTACACCTTC

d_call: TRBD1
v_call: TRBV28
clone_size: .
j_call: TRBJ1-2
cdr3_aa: CASSSIRDRDVLDYGYTF
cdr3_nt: TGTGCCAGCAGTTCCATCCGGGACAGAGATGTTCTTGACTATGGCTACACCTTC

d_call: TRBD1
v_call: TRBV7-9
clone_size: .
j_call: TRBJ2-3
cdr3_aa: CASSLGQGQGDTQYF
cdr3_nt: TGTGCCAGCAGCCTTGGACAGGGGCAAGGAGATACGCAGTATTTT

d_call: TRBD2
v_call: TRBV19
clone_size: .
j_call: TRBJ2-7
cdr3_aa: CASSIGTSSTYEQYF
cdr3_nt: TGTGCCAGTAGTATCGGGACTAGCTCAACCTACGAGCAGTACTTC

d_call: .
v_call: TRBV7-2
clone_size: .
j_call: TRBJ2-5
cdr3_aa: CASSLQGQETQYF
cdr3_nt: TGTGCCAGCAGCTTACAGGGGCAAGAGACCCAGTACTTC

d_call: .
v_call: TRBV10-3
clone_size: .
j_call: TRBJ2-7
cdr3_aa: CAINDHTGSYEQYF
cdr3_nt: TGTGCCATCAACGACCACACAGGAAGCTACGAGCAGTACTTC

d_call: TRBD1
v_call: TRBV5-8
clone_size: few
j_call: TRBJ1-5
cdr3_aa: CASSPGDRGQPQHF
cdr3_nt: TGTGCCAGCAGCCCCGGGGACAGGGGGCAGCCCCAGCATTTT

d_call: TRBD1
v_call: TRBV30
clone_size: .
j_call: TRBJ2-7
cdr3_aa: CAWGYRGPGSEQYF
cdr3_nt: TGTGCCTGGGGTTACAGGGGTCCTGGGTCCGAGCAGTACTTC

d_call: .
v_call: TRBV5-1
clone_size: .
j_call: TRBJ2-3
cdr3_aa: CASSSEGGGADTQYF
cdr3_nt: TGCGCCAGCAGCTCTGAGGGAGGTGGGGCAGATACGCAGTATTTT

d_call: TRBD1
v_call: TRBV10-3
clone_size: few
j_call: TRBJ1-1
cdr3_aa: CAISEPRDSQMNTEAFF
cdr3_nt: TGTGCCATCAGTGAACCCCGGGACAGCCAAATGAACACTGAAGCTTTCTTT

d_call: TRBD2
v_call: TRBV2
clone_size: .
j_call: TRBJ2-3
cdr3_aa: CASSRAPTSGNGFRDTQYF
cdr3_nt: TGTGCCAGCAGTCGAGCTCCCACTAGCGGGAACGGGTTTAGAGATACGCAGTATTTT

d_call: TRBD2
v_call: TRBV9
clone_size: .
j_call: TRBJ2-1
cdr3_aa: CASSAGGTSGRVEQFF
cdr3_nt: TGTGCCAGCAGCGCCGGGGGGACTAGCGGGAGAGTTGAGCAGTTCTTC